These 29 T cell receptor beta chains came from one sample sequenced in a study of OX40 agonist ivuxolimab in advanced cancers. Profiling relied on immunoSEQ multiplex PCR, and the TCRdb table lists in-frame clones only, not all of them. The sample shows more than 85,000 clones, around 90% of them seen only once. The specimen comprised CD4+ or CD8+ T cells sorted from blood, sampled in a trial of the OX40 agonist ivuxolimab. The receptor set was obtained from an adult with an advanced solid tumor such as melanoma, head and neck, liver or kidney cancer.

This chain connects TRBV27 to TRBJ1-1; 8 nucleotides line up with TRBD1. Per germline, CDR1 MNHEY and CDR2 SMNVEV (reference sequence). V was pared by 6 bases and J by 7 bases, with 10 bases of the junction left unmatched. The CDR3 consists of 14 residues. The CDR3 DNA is TGTGCCAGCAGCCCAGCAGGGGGCCCCGATGAAGCTTTCTTT. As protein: CASSPAGGPDEAFF.

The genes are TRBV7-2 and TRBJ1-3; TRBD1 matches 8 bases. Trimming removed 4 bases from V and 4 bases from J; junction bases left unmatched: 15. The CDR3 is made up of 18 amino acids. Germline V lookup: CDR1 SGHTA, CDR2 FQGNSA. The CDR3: CASSSHSSGWTGGNTIYF. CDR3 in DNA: TGTGCCAGCAGCTCCCATTCCTCGGGTTGGACAGGGGGAAACACCATATATTTT.

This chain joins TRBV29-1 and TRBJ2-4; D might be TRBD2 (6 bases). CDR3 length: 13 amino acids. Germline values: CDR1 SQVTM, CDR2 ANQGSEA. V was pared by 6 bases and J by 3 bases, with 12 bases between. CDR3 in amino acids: CSVAGGVKNIQYF. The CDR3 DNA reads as TGCAGCGTCGCCGGAGGGGTCAAAAACATTCAGTACTTC.

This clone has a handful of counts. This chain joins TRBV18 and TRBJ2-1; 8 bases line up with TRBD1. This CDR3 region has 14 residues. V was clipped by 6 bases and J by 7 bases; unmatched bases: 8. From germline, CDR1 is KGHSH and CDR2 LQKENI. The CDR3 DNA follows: TGTGCCAGCTCGGCCGGGACAGGTGGGAATGAGCAGTTCTTC. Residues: CASSAGTGGNEQFF.

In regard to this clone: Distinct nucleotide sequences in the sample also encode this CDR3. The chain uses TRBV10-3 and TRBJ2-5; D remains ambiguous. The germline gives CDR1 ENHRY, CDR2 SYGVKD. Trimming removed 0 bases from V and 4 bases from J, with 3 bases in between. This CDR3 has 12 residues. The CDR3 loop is CAISESGETQYF. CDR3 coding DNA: TGTGCCATCAGTGAGTCTGGAGAGACCCAGTACTTC.

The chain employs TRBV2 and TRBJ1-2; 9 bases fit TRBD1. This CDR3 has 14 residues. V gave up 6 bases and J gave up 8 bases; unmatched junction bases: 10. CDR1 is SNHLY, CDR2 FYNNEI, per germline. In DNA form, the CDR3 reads TGTGCCAGCAGGGGACAGGGATTGCTAGAAGGCTACACCTTC. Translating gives CASRGQGLLEGYTF.

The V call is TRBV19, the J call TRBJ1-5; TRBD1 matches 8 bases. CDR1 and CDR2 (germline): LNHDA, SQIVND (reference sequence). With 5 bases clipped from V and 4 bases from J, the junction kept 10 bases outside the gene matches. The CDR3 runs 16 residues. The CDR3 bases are TGTGCCAGTAGTGGGAGGCAGGGGGCAGGGAATCAGCCCCAGCATTTT. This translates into CASSGRQGAGNQPQHF.

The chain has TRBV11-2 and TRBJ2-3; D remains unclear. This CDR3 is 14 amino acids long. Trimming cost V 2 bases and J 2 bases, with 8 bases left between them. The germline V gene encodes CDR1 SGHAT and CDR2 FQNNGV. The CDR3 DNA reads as TGTGCCAGCAGCTTAAGGGCCCTCACAGATACGCAGTATTTT. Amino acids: CASSLRALTDTQYF.

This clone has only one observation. In DNA form, the CDR3 reads TGCGCCAGCAGCTTGGGTGGGGCGGTGGTCGACGAGCAGTACTTC. This codes for CASSLGGAVVDEQYF. The chain joins TRBV5-1 to TRBJ2-7; tentatively, D is TRBD1 (5 bases). The CDR3 is 15 amino acids. Per germline, CDR1 SGHRS and CDR2 YFSETQ. The V and J ends lost 0 bases and 5 bases respectively, with 15 bases between them.

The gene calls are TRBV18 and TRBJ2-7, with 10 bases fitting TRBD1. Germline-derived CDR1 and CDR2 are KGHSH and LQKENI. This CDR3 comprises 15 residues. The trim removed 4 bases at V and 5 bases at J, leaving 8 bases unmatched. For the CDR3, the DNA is TGTGCCAGCTCACGCAAAGGGACAGGGGACAACGAGCAGTACTTC. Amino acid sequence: CASSRKGTGDNEQYF.

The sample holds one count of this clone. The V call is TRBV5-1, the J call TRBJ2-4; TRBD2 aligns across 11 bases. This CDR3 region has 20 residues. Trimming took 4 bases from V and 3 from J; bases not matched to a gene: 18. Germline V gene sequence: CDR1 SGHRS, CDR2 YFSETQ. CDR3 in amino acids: CASSPHRTSGGYQGKNIQYF. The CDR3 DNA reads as TGCGCCAGCAGCCCACACCGTACTAGCGGGGGCTACCAGGGCAAAAACATTCAGTACTTC.

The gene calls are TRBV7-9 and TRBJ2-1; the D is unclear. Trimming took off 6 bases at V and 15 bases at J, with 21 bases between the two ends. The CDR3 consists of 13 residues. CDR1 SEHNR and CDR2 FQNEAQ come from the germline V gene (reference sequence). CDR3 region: CASSFNYLQDLFF. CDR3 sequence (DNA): TGTGCCAGCAGTTTTAATTACCTCCAGGATCTGTTCTTC. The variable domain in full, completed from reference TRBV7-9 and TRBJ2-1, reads DTGVSQNPRHKITKRGQNVTFRCDPISEHNRLYWYRQTLGQGPEFLTYFQNEAQLEKSRLLSDRFSAERPKGSFSTLEIQRTEQGDSAMYLCASSFNYLQDLFFGPGTRLTVL.

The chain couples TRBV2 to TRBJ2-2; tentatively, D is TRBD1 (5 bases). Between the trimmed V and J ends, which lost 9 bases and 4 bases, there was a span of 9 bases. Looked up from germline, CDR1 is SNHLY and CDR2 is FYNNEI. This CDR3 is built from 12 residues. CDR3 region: CASLRGTGELFF. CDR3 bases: TGTGCCAGTCTTAGGGGCACCGGGGAGCTGTTTTTT.

CDR3 sequence (DNA): TGCGCCAGCAGCTTCGTGACAGGAGGGGCCGACACTGAAGCTTTCTTT. It yields the protein CASSFVTGGADTEAFF. The chain uses TRBV5-1 and TRBJ1-1, with a tentative D call TRBD1 (6 bases). CDR1 is SGHRS and CDR2 is YFSETQ in the germline V gene. V was shortened by 2 bases and J by 3 bases, with 17 bases between the two germline ends. The CDR3 spans 16 residues.

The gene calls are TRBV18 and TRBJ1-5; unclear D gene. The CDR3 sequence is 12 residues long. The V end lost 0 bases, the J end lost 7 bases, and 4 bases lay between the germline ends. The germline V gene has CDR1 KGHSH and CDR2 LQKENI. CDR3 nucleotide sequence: TGTGCCAGCTCACCACCGGACCAGCCCCAGCATTTT. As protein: CASSPPDQPQHF.

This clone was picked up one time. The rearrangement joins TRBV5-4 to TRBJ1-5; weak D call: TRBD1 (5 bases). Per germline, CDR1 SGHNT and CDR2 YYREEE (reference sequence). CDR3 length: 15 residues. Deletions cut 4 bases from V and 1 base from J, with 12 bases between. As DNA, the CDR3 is TGTGCCAGCAGCGAAGTACCAGGGAGCAATCAGCCCCAGCATTTT. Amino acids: CASSEVPGSNQPQHF.

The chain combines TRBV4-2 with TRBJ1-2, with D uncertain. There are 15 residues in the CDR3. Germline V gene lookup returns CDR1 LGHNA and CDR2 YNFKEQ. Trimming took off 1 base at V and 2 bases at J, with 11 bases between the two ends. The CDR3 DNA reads TGTGCCAGCAGCCAAGCGGGAGCAGGCAACTATGGCTACACCTTC. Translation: CASSQAGAGNYGYTF.

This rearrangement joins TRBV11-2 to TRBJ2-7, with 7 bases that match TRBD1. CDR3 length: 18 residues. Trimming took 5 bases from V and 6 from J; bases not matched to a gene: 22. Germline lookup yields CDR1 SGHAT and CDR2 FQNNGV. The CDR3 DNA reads TGTGCCAGCAGCCATGGGCTCGGGGCAGGGGGTTATTTCGGCGAGCAGTACTTC. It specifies CASSHGLGAGGYFGEQYF.

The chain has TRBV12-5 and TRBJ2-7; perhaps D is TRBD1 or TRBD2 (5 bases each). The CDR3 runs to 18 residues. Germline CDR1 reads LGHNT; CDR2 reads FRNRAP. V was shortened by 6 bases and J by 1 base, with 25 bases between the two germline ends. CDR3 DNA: TGTGCTAGTGGAAATATCCAACCGGGACGGAGAAAATCCTACGAGCAGTACTTC. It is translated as CASGNIQPGRRKSYEQYF.

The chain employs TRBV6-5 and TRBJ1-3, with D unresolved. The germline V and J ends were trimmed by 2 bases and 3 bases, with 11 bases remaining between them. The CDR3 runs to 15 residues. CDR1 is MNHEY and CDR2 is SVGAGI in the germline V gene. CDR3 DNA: TGTGCCAGCAGTTACGGAAACGATGTTGGAAACACCATATATTTT. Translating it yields CASSYGNDVGNTIYF.

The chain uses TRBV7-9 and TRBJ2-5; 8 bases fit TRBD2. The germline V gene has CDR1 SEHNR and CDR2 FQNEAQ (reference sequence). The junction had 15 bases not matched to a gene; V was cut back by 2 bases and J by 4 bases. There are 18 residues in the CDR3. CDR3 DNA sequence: TGTGCCAGCAGCTTAATCCAACCCACGCCGGGACTAGGAGAGACCCAGTACTTC. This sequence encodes CASSLIQPTPGLGETQYF.

The CDR3 DNA sequence: TGTGCCAGCAGCCTCGGGGGGGACAGATATTACGAGCAGTACTTC. Translated, it gives CASSLGGDRYYEQYF. The genes are TRBV7-2 and TRBJ2-7, with D perhaps TRBD2 (8 bases). Germline loops: CDR1 SGHTA, CDR2 FQGNSA. The CDR3 contains 15 residues. V lost 5 bases to trimming and J lost 4 bases, with 18 bases between them.

The CDR3 sequence is CASTRLAGGKDTQYF. DNA for the CDR3: TGTGCCAGCACCCGACTAGCGGGGGGTAAAGATACGCAGTATTTT. The V call is TRBV11-2, the J call TRBJ2-3, with 13 bases lining up with TRBD2. Germline assignment: CDR1 SGHAT and CDR2 FQNNGV. The CDR3 spans 15 residues. The trim removed 7 bases at V and 5 bases at J, leaving 6 bases unmatched.

CDR3: CASSPEVRGAFF. Written as DNA, the CDR3 is TGTGCCAGCAGCCCAGAGGTACGCGGGGCTTTCTTT. V gene TRBV7-9 combines with J gene TRBJ1-1, with D hard to call. Germline V gene lookup returns CDR1 SEHNR and CDR2 FQNEAQ (reference sequence). This CDR3 is built from 12 residues. Trimming left V 5 bases short and J 11 bases short, with 15 bases between.

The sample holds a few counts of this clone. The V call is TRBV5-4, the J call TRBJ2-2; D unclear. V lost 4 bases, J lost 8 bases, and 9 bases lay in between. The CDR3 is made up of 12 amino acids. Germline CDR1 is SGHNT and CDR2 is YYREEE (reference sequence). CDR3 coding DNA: TGTGCCAGCAGCCCGACCACAGGGGAGCTGTTTTTT. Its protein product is CASSPTTGELFF.

For the CDR3, the DNA is TGTGCCAGCAGCTTGGGTCCGGCCAGGGGTGAAGCTTTCTTT. Its translation is CASSLGPARGEAFF. The rearrangement links TRBV5-4 to TRBJ1-1; D is perhaps TRBD1 (6 bases). CDR1 is SGHNT, CDR2 YYREEE, per germline (reference sequence). The CDR3 sequence is 14 residues long. The V and J ends lost 0 bases and 7 bases respectively, with 13 bases between them.

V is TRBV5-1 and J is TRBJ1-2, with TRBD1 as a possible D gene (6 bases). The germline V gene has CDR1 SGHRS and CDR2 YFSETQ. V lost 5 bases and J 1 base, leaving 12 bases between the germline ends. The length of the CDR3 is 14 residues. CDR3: CASSSGAGNYGYTF. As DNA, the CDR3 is TGCGCCAGCAGTTCGGGGGCGGGTAACTATGGCTACACCTTC.

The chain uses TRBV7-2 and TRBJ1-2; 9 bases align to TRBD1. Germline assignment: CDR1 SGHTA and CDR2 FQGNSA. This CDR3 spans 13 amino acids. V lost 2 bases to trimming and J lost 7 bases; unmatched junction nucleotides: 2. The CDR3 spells CASSLNRGLGYTF. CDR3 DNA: TGTGCCAGCAGCTTAAACAGGGGGCTTGGCTACACCTTC.

In DNA, the CDR3 is TGTGCCAGCAGCCCCCCGACAGGGAGTGAAAAACTGTTTTTT. It yields the protein CASSPPTGSEKLFF. The chain carries TRBV4-2 and TRBJ1-4; 7 bases fit TRBD1. CDR1 and CDR2 from the germline V gene are LGHNA and YNFKEQ. CDR3 length: 14 residues. The trim removed 4 bases at V and 7 bases at J, leaving 6 bases unmatched.